The 21 T cell receptor beta chains reported below all come from one sample, sequenced in a study of human CD4 T cells and Enterobacteriaceae. Memory CD4+ T cells were sorted as all CD4+ cells except CD45RA+CCR7+CD95- naive cells, over 95% pure. Repertoires were generated with immunoSEQ multiplex PCR, while TCRdb's copy carries only in-frame clones and drops some. This sample yields roughly 28,000 clones, of which around 80% are seen a single time; around 1% belongs to the top ten. Sequencing was done on a sample of memory CD4+ T cells from blood. The receptors were sampled from a human donor in good health.

Comment on this clone: Sequence at one end of the junction differs from germline and may be a read error. This chain connects TRBV6-1 to TRBJ1-6; tentatively, D is TRBD1 (6 bases). Germline values: CDR1 MNHNS, CDR2 SASEGT. The CDR3 covers 14 residues. For the CDR3, the DNA is TGTGCCAGCGTGATTCAGGGGAATAACTCACCCCTCCACTTT. It codes for CASVIQGNNSPLHF.

This clone occurred once. The chain has TRBV7-2 and TRBJ1-3; D perhaps matches TRBD1 (5 bases). V lost 1 base and J 4 bases, leaving 11 bases between the germline ends. CDR1 is SGHTA and CDR2 is FQGNSA in the germline V gene. The CDR3 has 15 residues. Here the CDR3 DNA reads TGTGCCAGCAGCTTAGTGTTAAGGGGAGGAAACACCATATATTTT. It is translated as CASSLVLRGGNTIYF.

This chain uses TRBV27 with TRBJ1-2; no clear D gene. This CDR3 region has 15 residues. The V end was cut by 3 bases, the J end by 8 bases, with 19 bases between. Germline loops: CDR1 MNHEY, CDR2 SMNVEV (reference sequence). The CDR3: CASSLGSGTNGGYTF. CDR3 sequence (DNA): TGTGCCAGCAGTTTGGGGTCGGGCACAAACGGAGGCTACACCTTC.

The chain links TRBV19 to TRBJ2-1; 7 nucleotides match TRBD2. Germline values: CDR1 LNHDA, CDR2 SQIVND (reference sequence). This CDR3 comprises 14 residues. Losses at the gene ends were 5 bases for V and 7 bases for J; bases not matched to a gene: 8. The CDR3 nucleotides are TGTGCCAGTAGTGCGGGACTACCGAGGAATGAGCAGTTCTTC. This encodes CASSAGLPRNEQFF. The full variable domain, completed using reference TRBV19 and TRBJ2-1, is DGGITQSPKYLFRKEGQNVTLSCEQNLNHDAMYWYRQDPGQGLRLIYYSQIVNDFQKGDIAEGYSVSREKKESFPLTVTSAQKNPTAFYLCASSAGLPRNEQFFGPGTRLTVL.

V is TRBV18 and J is TRBJ1-1; no clear D gene. The V gene's germline CDR1 is KGHSH and CDR2 LQKENI. This CDR3 is 14 amino acids long. V lost 0 bases to trimming and J lost 1 base, with 6 bases between them. The CDR3 here is CASSPPAGNTEAFF. As DNA, the CDR3 is TGTGCCAGCTCACCACCGGCAGGGAACACTGAAGCTTTCTTT. The variable domain in full, completed from reference TRBV18 and TRBJ1-1, reads NAGVMQNPRHLVRRRGQEARLRCSPMKGHSHVYWYRQLPEEGLKFMVYLQKENIIDESGMPKERFSAEFPKEGPSILRIQQVVRGDSAAYFCASSPPAGNTEAFFGQGTRLTVV.

The J gene is TRBJ1-2, the V gene TRBV9; 9 nucleotides align to TRBD1. The CDR3 extends over 15 amino acids. Germline CDR1 reads SGDLS; CDR2 reads YYNGEE. The trim removed 0 bases at V and 4 bases at J, leaving 4 bases unmatched. The CDR3 here is CASSVGLGQGYGYTF. Here the CDR3 DNA reads TGTGCCAGCAGCGTAGGGCTGGGACAGGGCTATGGCTACACCTTC. Complete variable domain (other parts from reference TRBV9 and TRBJ1-2): DSGVTQTPKHLITATGQRVTLRCSPRSGDLSVYWYQQSLDQGLQFLIQYYNGEERAKGNILERFSAQQFPDLHSELNLSSLELGDSALYFCASSVGLGQGYGYTFGSGTRLTVV.

The gene calls are TRBV6-5 and TRBJ2-7; the D gene is possibly TRBD1 (6 bases). The CDR3 covers 12 residues. Germline CDR1 is MNHEY and CDR2 is SVGAGI. V dropped 5 bases and J dropped 7 bases, with 12 bases sitting between them. The CDR3 loop is CASSGVRGEQYF. For the CDR3, the DNA is TGTGCCAGCAGTGGGGTAAGGGGGGAGCAGTACTTC.

The rearrangement uses TRBV7-2 and TRBJ2-1; 11 bases line up with TRBD1. The CDR3 runs to 15 residues. Per the germline V gene, CDR1 is SGHTA and CDR2 is FQGNSA. After removal of 5 bases from V and 2 bases from J, the junction contained 2 bases not matched to a gene. DNA for the CDR3: TGTGCCAGCAGCCCGGACAGGGGGCCCTACAATGAGCAGTTCTTC. Its protein is CASSPDRGPYNEQFF.

This clone was detected once. The chain uses TRBV28 and TRBJ2-7; D is possibly TRBD1 (6 bases). The CDR3 length is 12 residues. The V and J ends lost 5 bases and 4 bases respectively, with 9 bases between them. Germline assignment: CDR1 MDHEN and CDR2 SYDVKM. CDR3 in DNA: TGTGCCAGCAGTAACCAGGGGTACGAGCAGTACTTC. This gives the protein CASSNQGYEQYF.

This clone appeared once. The rearrangement links TRBV6-1 to TRBJ2-2, with D possibly TRBD2 on 6 matching bases. The ends were cut back, 5 bases at V and 0 bases at J, with 10 bases in the middle. Per the germline V gene, CDR1 is MNHNS and CDR2 is SASEGT. The CDR3 is 15 residues long. CDR3 protein: CASSRGTSNTGELFF. The CDR3 DNA follows: TGTGCCAGCAGTCGCGGGACGTCGAACACCGGGGAGCTGTTTTTT.

The J gene is TRBJ1-4, the V gene TRBV4-1; a weak D match, TRBD1 (5 bases). Per the germline V gene, CDR1 is MGHRA and CDR2 is YSYEKL. Trimming stripped 3 bases from V and 3 bases from J, with 20 bases between. The CDR3 spans 18 residues. The CDR3 coding sequence is TGCGCCAGCAGCCAGAAAGGGTTGTGGGTCAGGGCTAATGAAAAACTGTTTTTT. This gives the protein CASSQKGLWVRANEKLFF.

V is TRBV18 and J is TRBJ2-6; 9 bases are a match to TRBD2. The germline CDR1 and CDR2 sequences are KGHSH and LQKENI. This CDR3 contains 19 residues. Trimming removed 9 bases from V and 0 bases from J; junction bases left unmatched: 15. The CDR3 loop reads CASPATAGGFISGANVLTF. In DNA, the CDR3 is TGTGCCAGTCCTGCCACCGCGGGAGGGTTTATCTCTGGGGCCAACGTCCTGACTTTC.

A few counts support this clone. Within the sample, other DNA sequences also encode this same CDR3. This chain joins TRBV18 and TRBJ2-3; D gene uncertain. Trimming took off 0 bases at V and 0 bases at J, with 4 bases between the two ends. The CDR3 totals 14 residues. Germline V gene data show CDR1 as KGHSH and CDR2 as LQKENI. CDR3 DNA: TGTGCCAGCTCACCACCCGGCAGCACAGATACGCAGTATTTT. This encodes CASSPPGSTDTQYF.

The V call is TRBV27, the J call TRBJ2-1, with 9 nucleotides matching TRBD2. J was trimmed by 4 bases and V by 6 bases; bases with no gene match: 10. The CDR3 runs to 16 residues. The germline V gene has CDR1 MNHEY and CDR2 SMNVEV (reference sequence). CDR3 sequence (DNA): TGTGCCAGCAGCAGACCACTAGCGGGTTCTTACAATGAGCAGTTCTTC. It yields the protein CASSRPLAGSYNEQFF.

This chain links TRBV4-2 with TRBJ1-2; 7 positions match TRBD1. V shed 0 bases and J 4 bases; nucleotides not matched to a gene: 8. This CDR3 has 16 residues. CDR1 is LGHNA and CDR2 is YNFKEQ in the germline V gene. CDR3 loop: CASSQEPDRQGYGYTF. CDR3 bases: TGTGCCAGCAGCCAAGAGCCAGATAGACAGGGCTATGGCTACACCTTC.

In this sample, this clone turned up a few times. This chain connects TRBV27 to TRBJ1-2; possibly TRBD1 for D (5 bases). V lost 10 bases to trimming and J lost 14 bases, with 26 bases between them. Germline V CDR1 and CDR2: MNHEY, SMNVEV (reference sequence). This CDR3 region has 13 residues. In nucleotides, the CDR3 is TGTGCCACCAGAGGAACAGGCGGTCGCGGGTGGACCTTC. This codes for CATRGTGGRGWTF.

This rearrangement joins TRBV2 to TRBJ2-1, with 7 bases lining up with TRBD2. After removal of 6 bases from V and 0 bases from J, the junction contained 8 bases not matched to a gene. The CDR3 extends over 16 amino acids. CDR1 and CDR2 (germline): SNHLY, FYNNEI. The CDR3 coding sequence is TGTGCCAGCAGGGACTGGCGGGGGAGCTCCTACAATGAGCAGTTCTTC. Translated, it gives CASRDWRGSSYNEQFF.

V and J are TRBV7-2 and TRBJ1-5; D might be TRBD1 (5 bases). Germline V gene data show CDR1 as SGHTA and CDR2 as FQGNSA. The V end lost 0 bases, the J end lost 4 bases, and 10 bases lay between the germline ends. The CDR3 has 15 amino acids. The chain's CDR3 is CASSLAPAGNQPQHF. The DNA for the CDR3 is TGTGCCAGCAGCTTAGCGCCGGCAGGGAATCAGCCCCAGCATTTT.

The chain recombines TRBV28 with TRBJ2-5; D not resolved. The V end was cut by 3 bases, the J end by 2 bases, with 10 bases between. The CDR3 is 14 residues long. Germline loops: CDR1 MDHEN, CDR2 SYDVKM. The CDR3 spells CASSFFLGQETQYF. DNA for the CDR3: TGTGCCAGCAGTTTTTTCCTAGGGCAAGAGACCCAGTACTTC.

This chain uses TRBV5-6 with TRBJ1-2; D is perhaps TRBD1 (5 bases). The CDR3 loop spans 14 amino acids. V was cut by 4 bases and J by 3 bases, with 13 bases left in between. The germline V gene encodes CDR1 SGHDT and CDR2 YYEEEE. The CDR3 reads CASSARGMYYGYTF. The CDR3 coding sequence is TGTGCCAGCAGCGCTAGGGGAATGTACTATGGCTACACCTTC.

This chain connects TRBV28 to TRBJ2-7; 9 bases map to TRBD1. CDR1 and CDR2 (germline): MDHEN, SYDVKM. The length of the CDR3 is 14 residues. With V trimmed by 8 bases and J by 5 bases, 10 bases remained unmatched. CDR3 loop: CASSTGGGVNEQYF. For the CDR3, the DNA is TGTGCCAGCTCAACAGGGGGCGGGGTTAACGAGCAGTACTTC.